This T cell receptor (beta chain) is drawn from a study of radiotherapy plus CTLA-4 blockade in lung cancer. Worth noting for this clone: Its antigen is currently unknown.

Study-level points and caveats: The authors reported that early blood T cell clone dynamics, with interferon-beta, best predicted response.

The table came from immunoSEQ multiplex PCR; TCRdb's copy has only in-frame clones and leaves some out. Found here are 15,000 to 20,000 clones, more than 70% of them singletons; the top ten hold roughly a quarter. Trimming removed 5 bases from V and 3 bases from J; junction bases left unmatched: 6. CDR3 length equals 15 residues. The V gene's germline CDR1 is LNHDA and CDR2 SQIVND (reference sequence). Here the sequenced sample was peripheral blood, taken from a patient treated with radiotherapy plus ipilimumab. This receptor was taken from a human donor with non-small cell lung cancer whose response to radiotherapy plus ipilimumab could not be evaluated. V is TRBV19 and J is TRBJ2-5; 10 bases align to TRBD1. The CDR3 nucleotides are TGTGCCAGTAGTCCTTTGGGGACAGGGGAAGAGACCCAGTACTTC. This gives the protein CASSPLGTGEETQYF.